This T cell receptor (beta chain) was sequenced for a study of blood T cell repertoires in COVID-19. The wider study: T cells, B-cell-depleted T cells, or PBMCs supplied cDNA or gDNA.

The cohort comprised adults aged about 18 to 100 years residing in 24 US areas. Cohort 3 recovery required two negative PCRs, clearance, or symptom resolution. The CDR3 contains 13 residues. Germline V gives CDR1 LNHDA, CDR2 SQIVND (reference sequence). Trimming removed 3 bases from V and 8 bases from J, with 10 bases in between. In the authors' methods: Scientists estimated how many nucleated cells there were by amplifying reference gene primers. Some clones are missing from TCRdb's copy, which holds only in-frame ones; the method was immunoSEQ multiplex PCR. V, J and clone size are taken as reported in that table, and D and trimming were inferred from the DNA itself. The sample includes under 350,000 clones, 85% to 90% of them seen just once.

Sequenced material: PBMCs or T cells enriched from blood (not recorded which). V and J are TRBV19 and TRBJ1-4; D is unclear. The TCR sequence derives from a man aged 30 to 39 who had recovered from COVID-19. CDR3 coding DNA: TGTGCCAGTAGTATCCTCCCGAGAGAAAAACTGTTTTTT. Translation gives CASSILPREKLFF.